These 6 T cell receptor beta chains were all obtained from the same sample, sequenced in a study of Ad26.COV2.S vaccination and SARS-CoV-2 variants. Indicated treatment: 15 to 20 received Ad26.COV2.S at low or high dose, single or two shots; about five received placebo; per-sample allocation not given. The study sampled participants on day 63 after the first vaccine or placebo injection. Repertoires were generated with immunoSEQ multiplex PCR, while TCRdb's copy carries only in-frame clones and drops some. The sample shows hundreds of thousands of clones, 89% of them seen only once. The sequencing used peripheral blood, collected in a trial of Ad26.COV2.S vaccine versus placebo. These receptors were collected from a person between 18 and 65 years old who received the Ad26.COV2.S COVID-19 vaccine or a placebo.

The V and J genes are TRBV18 and TRBJ1-6; 10 bases match TRBD1. Germline V CDR1 and CDR2: KGHSH, LQKENI. This CDR3 spans 15 amino acids. After removal of 6 bases from V and 8 bases from J, the junction contained 7 bases not matched to a gene. CDR3 in amino acids: CASSVTGGVDSPLHF. In nucleotides, the CDR3 is TGTGCCAGCTCGGTGACAGGGGGCGTTGATTCACCCCTCCACTTT.

V usage is TRBV9 and J usage is TRBJ2-1; D gene uncertain. CDR3 length equals 15 residues. Deletions cut 0 bases from V and 0 bases from J, with 7 bases between. In germline, CDR1 is SGDLS, CDR2 YYNGEE. The chain's CDR3 is CASSVGVVSYNEQFF. The CDR3, as DNA: TGTGCCAGCAGCGTAGGAGTAGTCTCCTACAATGAGCAGTTCTTC.

J is TRBJ2-3 and V is TRBV6-5; possible D gene TRBD2, 5 bases. Germline lookup yields CDR1 MNHEY and CDR2 SVGAGI. V was clipped by 6 bases and J by 10 bases, with 20 bases between them. The CDR3 is made up of 14 amino acids. The CDR3 DNA reads as TGTGCCAGCAGCTCTACCGACTATTCCGCTCCGCAGTATTTT. Its protein is CASSSTDYSAPQYF.

This clone has only a few counts. Other DNA sequences in this sample translate to the same CDR3. The chain is built from TRBV19 and TRBJ1-3, with D tentatively TRBD1 (5 bases). There are 13 residues in the CDR3. V lost 7 bases, J lost 4 bases, and 11 bases lay in between. Germline-derived CDR1 and CDR2 are LNHDA and SQIVND (reference sequence). The CDR3 loop is CASTGTSGNTIYF. CDR3 DNA: TGTGCCAGTACCGGGACCTCCGGAAACACCATATATTTT.

The chain couples TRBV19 to TRBJ2-1; TRBD2 agrees at 11 bases. Germline V lookup: CDR1 LNHDA, CDR2 SQIVND (reference sequence). Trimming removed 5 bases from V and 6 bases from J; junction bases left unmatched: 6. The CDR3 is made up of 15 amino acids. The CDR3 protein is CASSLLAGGPNEQFF. The CDR3 region has the DNA TGTGCCAGTAGTTTGCTAGCGGGAGGACCCAATGAGCAGTTCTTC.

The DNA for the CDR3 is TGTGCCAGCAGCCCCGGGACGGTGAATTACGAGCAGTACTTC. Protein sequence: CASSPGTVNYEQYF. V is TRBV4-2 and J is TRBJ2-7; D possibly matches TRBD1 or TRBD2 (5 bases each). Trimming stripped 4 bases from V and 4 bases from J, with 14 bases between. Germline lookup yields CDR1 LGHNA and CDR2 YNFKEQ. This CDR3 comprises 14 residues.